This T cell receptor beta chain came from a study of blood T cells in healthy people across ages. The study, taken as a whole, reports: Unsorted PBMC input precluded a conclusive naive versus antigen-experienced comparison.

This clonotype occurred many times. Its specificity is not known. Next came a second PCR, run for roughly 6 to 11 cycles, which used a sample-barcoded 5' primer along with a J-beta primer mix. Every molecule of cDNA carried a tag from a template-switch adaptor with 12 random nucleotides. TCRdb independently ran MiXCR on the 5' RACE reads; one entry per CDR3 protein. This sample has fewer than 800,000 distinct CDR3 sequences, with approximately 30% found just once. This CDR3 region has 14 residues. V gave up 1 base and J gave up 6 bases, with 10 bases separating them. The germline gives CDR1 SGHAT, CDR2 FQNNGV.

This receptor was identified in an elderly woman in good health. Specimen: blood. The chain uses TRBV11-2 and TRBJ2-1; perhaps TRBD2 as D (5 bases). The CDR3 region has the DNA TGTGCCAGCAGCTTAGGTAAAAGCGGCAATGAGCAGTTCTTC. Protein product: CASSLGKSGNEQFF.